The next 16 T cell receptor beta chains were all read from a single sample in a study of human CD4 T cells and Enterobacteriaceae. This table comes from immunoSEQ multiplex PCR, and its TCRdb copy is limited to in-frame clones, with some not included. The data show about 26,000 clones, approximately 80% seen once. The memory gate held CD4+ cells that were not CD45RA+CCR7+CD95- naive cells, over 95% pure. Sequenced sample: memory CD4+ T cells from blood. Receptors originate from a human donor in good health.

This clone was found once. This chain links TRBV6-1 with TRBJ2-3; D uncertain. Trimming took 3 bases from V and 0 from J, leaving 4 bases between them. Germline CDR1 is MNHNS and CDR2 is SASEGT. This CDR3 is 13 amino acids long. The DNA of the CDR3 is TGTGCCAGCAGTGATGTTAGCACAGATACGCAGTATTTT. It codes for CASSDVSTDTQYF.

V gene TRBV28 combines with J gene TRBJ2-4; no firm D call. CDR1 MDHEN and CDR2 SYDVKM come from the germline V gene. The CDR3 is made up of 14 amino acids. The germline V and J ends were trimmed by 4 bases and 3 bases, with 10 bases remaining between them. CDR3 region: CASSSFVGKNIQYF. The DNA for the CDR3 is TGTGCCAGCAGTTCCTTTGTAGGCAAAAACATTCAGTACTTC.

This clone was picked up a small number of times. V and J are TRBV4-1 and TRBJ1-1, with 7 bases identical to TRBD1. The CDR3 covers 16 residues. From germline, CDR1 is MGHRA and CDR2 YSYEKL. V was pared by 1 base and J by 7 bases, with 12 bases of the junction left unmatched. The CDR3 region has the DNA TGCGCCAGCAGCCAAGGTCGGATAGGGGGCAGAGGTGAAGCTTTCTTT. This gives the protein CASSQGRIGGRGEAFF.

The chain recombines TRBV30 with TRBJ2-3, with a tentative D call TRBD2 (7 bases). V gave up 5 bases and J gave up 0 bases, with 15 bases separating them. The CDR3 has 15 amino acids. Germline V gives CDR1 GTSNPN, CDR2 SVGIG (reference sequence). CDR3 amino acids: CAWSRGGTSTDTQYF. The CDR3 coding sequence is TGTGCCTGGTCTAGGGGGGGAACGAGCACAGATACGCAGTATTTT.

This chain uses TRBV7-9 with TRBJ2-7; D is unclear. The V gene lost 5 bases and the J gene lost 3 bases, with 5 bases spanning the gap. CDR3 length equals 11 residues. Germline V gene data show CDR1 as SEHNR and CDR2 as FQNEAQ (reference sequence). CDR3 in DNA: TGTGCCAGCAGCGCCGACTACGAGCAGTACTTC. It codes for CASSADYEQYF.

This rearrangement joins TRBV27 to TRBJ2-3; D is ambiguous. Trimming removed 6 bases at V and 1 base at J, with 8 bases between. CDR3 length equals 13 residues. Germline CDR1 MNHEY, CDR2 SMNVEV (reference sequence). DNA for the CDR3: TGTGCCAGCAGACCCCTCGGCACAGATACGCAGTATTTT. Amino acids: CASRPLGTDTQYF.

The V call is TRBV7-2, the J call TRBJ1-2; tentatively, D is TRBD1 (5 bases). From germline, CDR1 is SGHTA and CDR2 FQGNSA. This CDR3 has 14 residues. Trimming pared 2 bases from V and 4 bases from J, leaving 11 bases between. CDR3 protein: CASSLQGSAYGYTF. CDR3 in DNA: TGTGCCAGCAGCTTACAGGGTTCAGCCTATGGCTACACCTTC.

This clone appeared once. The chain carries TRBV19 and TRBJ2-4; D is possibly TRBD1 (7 bases). CDR1 LNHDA and CDR2 SQIVND come from the germline V gene (reference sequence). V was shortened by 7 bases and J by 0 bases, with 19 bases between the two germline ends. The CDR3 spans 17 residues. The CDR3 DNA follows: TGTGCCAGTACCAAGACCAGGGGGGAGATAGCCAAAAACATTCAGTACTTC. It encodes CASTKTRGEIAKNIQYF.

The rearrangement links TRBV10-2 to TRBJ2-1; D gene unclear. Germline assignment: CDR1 WSHSY and CDR2 SAAADI. The CDR3 is 13 amino acids. The ends were cut back, 7 bases at V and 2 bases at J, with 9 bases in the middle. CDR3 loop: CASTGNAYNEQFF. The CDR3 region has the DNA TGCGCCAGCACCGGCAACGCCTACAATGAGCAGTTCTTC.

The chain has TRBV28 and TRBJ2-1, with TRBD2 identical over 9 bases. V trimming: 3 bases; J trimming: 5 bases; junction bases outside the gene matches: 5. The germline V gene has CDR1 MDHEN and CDR2 SYDVKM. The CDR3 runs 15 residues. This CDR3 reads CASSFLAGLDNEQFF. In nucleotides, the CDR3 is TGTGCCAGCAGTTTCCTAGCGGGACTTGACAATGAGCAGTTCTTC.

This clone was counted between two and nine times. The CDR3 spells CSAARDTDSGANVLTF. CDR3 sequence (DNA): TGCAGCGCCGCCCGGGACACAGACTCTGGGGCCAACGTCCTGACTTTC. The gene calls are TRBV29-1 and TRBJ2-6, with D maybe TRBD1 (6 bases). Trimming left V 7 bases short and J 0 bases short, with 16 bases between. Germline V gives CDR1 SQVTM, CDR2 ANQGSEA. This CDR3 region has 16 residues.

The chain recombines TRBV5-1 with TRBJ2-5, with a tentative D call TRBD1 (5 bases). V lost 6 bases to trimming and J lost 1 base, with 10 bases between them. This CDR3 has 13 amino acids. Germline-derived CDR1 and CDR2 are SGHRS and YFSETQ. CDR3 DNA: TGCGCCAGCACCCAGGGTCTCCAAGAGACCCAGTACTTC. Translating gives CASTQGLQETQYF. The full variable domain, rest sourced from reference TRBV5-1 and TRBJ2-5, is KAGVTQTPRYLIKTRGQQVTLSCSPISGHRSVSWYQQTPGQGLQFLFEYFSETQRNKGNFPGRFSGRQFSNSRSEMNVSTLELGDSALYLCASTQGLQETQYFGPGTRLLVL.

V and J are TRBV7-3 and TRBJ1-1; 8 bases agree with TRBD1. Germline V gene sequence: CDR1 SGHTA, CDR2 FQGTGA. V lost 0 bases, J lost 4 bases, and 7 bases stayed unmatched. CDR3 length: 16 amino acids. In DNA form, the CDR3 reads TGTGCCAGCAGCTTAACGGGAGGACAGGGCTCCACTGAAGCTTTCTTT. It specifies CASSLTGGQGSTEAFF.

J is TRBJ1-3 and V is TRBV27; TRBD1 is a possible D gene (5 bases). Deletions cut 4 bases from V and 9 bases from J, with 13 bases between. The CDR3 loop spans 13 amino acids. In germline, CDR1 is MNHEY, CDR2 SMNVEV (reference sequence). The CDR3 DNA reads TGTGCCAGCAGTTACACTCCCGGGGGCACCATATATTTT. Its protein product is CASSYTPGGTIYF.

The V gene is TRBV7-9, the J gene TRBJ2-7, with a weak D call TRBD2 (7 bases). The CDR3 contains 15 residues. CDR1 is SEHNR and CDR2 is FQNEAQ in the germline V gene (reference sequence). Trimming stripped 3 bases from V and 0 bases from J, with 12 bases between. The CDR3, as DNA: TGTGCCAGCAGCTTTAAGGGGGAGGGCTCCTACGAGCAGTACTTC. This sequence encodes CASSFKGEGSYEQYF.

This clone was detected only a few times. The chain carries TRBV7-8 and TRBJ1-6, with 7 bases fitting TRBD1. The germline V gene has CDR1 SGHVS and CDR2 FQNEAQ. V dropped 4 bases and J dropped 10; count of bases not matched to a gene: 7. CDR3 length: 14 residues. The CDR3 sequence is CASSSYRGSSPLHF. The DNA for the CDR3 is TGTGCCAGCAGCTCTTACAGGGGCTCCTCACCCCTCCACTTT.